Only one count was recorded for the clone carrying this TCR beta chain. Its antigen is unidentified. RNA was isolated and reverse transcribed to cDNA, the sequencing template. Profiling relied on immunoSEQ multiplex PCR, and the TCRdb table lists in-frame clones only, not all of them. The data contain roughly 110,000 clones, less than 60% of them singletons. This specimen comes from a study of CD8+ T cells in alopecia areata. Background on the study: Treated patients were scored for severity by percent of scalp affected. General study results and limits: Clonality in lesional scalp, especially alopecia totalis/universalis, exceeded that of normal scalp.

The CDR3 runs to 15 residues. Trimming shortened V by 2 bases and J by 8 bases, and 14 bases separated the two germline ends. The germline V gene has CDR1 SGHRS and CDR2 YFSETQ. The sample's treatment: oral pan-JAK inhibitor, 5-10 mg twice daily. The rearrangement joins TRBV5-1 to TRBJ1-6; D gene uncertain. The sample in question was CD4+ T cells sorted from blood, obtained at week 24, from a patient treated with tofacitinib. The origin of this receptor is a human donor with alopecia areata. CDR3 sequence (DNA): TGCGCCAGCAGCTTCGGTAGGGCAGGCGATTCACCCCTCCACTTT. As protein: CASSFGRAGDSPLHF.